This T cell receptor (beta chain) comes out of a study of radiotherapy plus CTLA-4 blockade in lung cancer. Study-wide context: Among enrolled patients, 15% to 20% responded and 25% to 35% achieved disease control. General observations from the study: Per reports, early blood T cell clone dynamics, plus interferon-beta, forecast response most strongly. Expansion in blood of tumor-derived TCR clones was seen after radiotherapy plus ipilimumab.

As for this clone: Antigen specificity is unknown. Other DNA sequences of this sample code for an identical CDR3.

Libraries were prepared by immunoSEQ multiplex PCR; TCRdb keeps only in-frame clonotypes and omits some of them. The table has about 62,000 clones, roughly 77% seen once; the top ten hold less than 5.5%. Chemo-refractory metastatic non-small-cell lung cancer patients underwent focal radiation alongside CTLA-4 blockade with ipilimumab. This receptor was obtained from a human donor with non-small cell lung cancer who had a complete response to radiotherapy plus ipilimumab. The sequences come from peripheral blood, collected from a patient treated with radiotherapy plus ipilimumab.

CDR3 loop: CASSLGGSSNQPQHF. CDR3 bases: TGCGCCAGCAGCTTGGGCGGTAGTAGCAATCAGCCCCAGCATTTT. The gene calls are TRBV5-1 and TRBJ1-5; D unclear. Germline lookup yields CDR1 SGHRS and CDR2 YFSETQ. The CDR3 sequence is 15 residues long. Trimming removed 0 bases from V and 0 bases from J, with 7 bases in between.